These 18 T cell receptor beta chains share one sample of origin, sequenced in a study of human T cells and chemical hapten exposure. The time point: patch test 3, about 24 weeks after DPC sensitization. The sample's treatment: therapeutic diphenylcyclopropenone sensitization with weekly scalp DPC. TCRdb re-analysed the RACE reads in MiXCR, keeping a single row per CDR3 protein. In the table there are tens of thousands of distinct CDR3 sequences, 10% to 15% of which are singletons. Sequenced material: whole blood, taken in connection with sensitization to the hapten diphenylcyclopropenone (DPC). Receptor source: a woman aged 50 to 65 with alopecia areata. Some clones in this sample may be carry-over from other donors' samples.

The chain uses TRBV24-1 and TRBJ2-2; D ambiguous. The V end was cut by 4 bases, the J end by 4 bases, with 6 bases between. Germline-derived CDR1 and CDR2 are KGHDR and SFDVKD. This CDR3 contains 13 residues. CDR3 loop: CATSEAPTGELFF. The CDR3 DNA sequence: TGTGCCACCAGTGAGGCTCCCACCGGGGAGCTGTTTTTT.

The V call is TRBV7-9, the J call TRBJ1-2; D remains ambiguous. The germline V gene has CDR1 SEHNR and CDR2 FQNEAQ (reference sequence). The CDR3 totals 12 residues. Trimming stripped 3 bases from V and 3 bases from J, with 5 bases between. CDR3 sequence reads: CASSFADYGYTF. Written as DNA, the CDR3 is TGTGCCAGCAGCTTCGCTGACTATGGCTACACCTTC.

The chain carries TRBV6-1 and TRBJ2-7; the match to TRBD1 covers 7 bases. CDR1 and CDR2 (germline): MNHNS, SASEGT. This CDR3 spans 12 amino acids. V shed 6 bases, J shed 6 bases, and the junction held 5 bases outside the gene matches. CDR3 residues: CASRVTGSEQYF. In nucleotides, the CDR3 is TGTGCCAGCAGAGTGACAGGGAGCGAGCAGTACTTC.

Only a few counts were recorded for this clonotype. This chain uses TRBV11-2 with TRBJ2-7; D might be TRBD1 or TRBD2, each matching 5 bases. The CDR3 extends over 14 amino acids. Between the trimmed V and J ends, which lost 4 bases and 2 bases, there was a span of 12 bases. The germline V gene has CDR1 SGHAT and CDR2 FQNNGV. The CDR3 DNA follows: TGTGCCAGCAGCTCGCTCGTGGGGGCCTACGAGCAGTACTTC. This sequence encodes CASSSLVGAYEQYF.

This clonotype was recorded many times. The chain links TRBV7-2 to TRBJ1-1; tentatively, D is TRBD1 (5 bases). Germline V gives CDR1 SGHTA, CDR2 FQGNSA. Trimming removed 2 bases from V and 7 bases from J, with 14 bases in between. The CDR3 sequence is 14 residues long. In nucleotides, the CDR3 is TGTGCCAGCAGCTTAAATAAGGGACTCTATGAAGCTTTCTTT. It specifies CASSLNKGLYEAFF.

The V gene is TRBV12-3 or TRBV12-4, the J gene TRBJ1-2; no clear D. V was trimmed by 5 bases and J by 8 bases, leaving 9 bases between them. The CDR3 covers 11 residues. In DNA form, the CDR3 reads TGTGCCAGCAGTCCCGACTGGGGCTACACCTTC. Protein product: CASSPDWGYTF.

The chain combines TRBV25-1 with TRBJ2-7; D remains ambiguous. V gave up 5 bases and J gave up 4 bases, with 6 bases separating them. The CDR3 loop spans 11 amino acids. The V gene's germline CDR1 is MGHDK and CDR2 SYGVNS. The CDR3 reads CASSYTYEQYF. Here the CDR3 DNA reads TGTGCCAGCAGTTACACTTACGAGCAGTACTTC.

The sample holds many counts of this clonotype. The chain recombines TRBV20-1 with TRBJ2-3, with 9 bases that match TRBD2. Trimming cost V 6 bases and J 2 bases; bases outside gene matches: 6. The CDR3 is made up of 14 amino acids. CDR1 DFQATT and CDR2 SNEGSKA come from the germline V gene (reference sequence). CDR3 nucleotide sequence: TGCAGTGCAGTAGCGGGAGTGAACACAGATACGCAGTATTTT. Protein: CSAVAGVNTDTQYF.

This clonotype was seen more than once but under ten times. The gene calls are TRBV20-1 and TRBJ2-7, with 8 bases lining up with TRBD1. In germline, CDR1 is DFQATT, CDR2 SNEGSKA (reference sequence). Trimming at V came to 3 bases and at J to 4 bases, leaving 5 bases not matched to a gene. The CDR3 extends over 13 amino acids. The CDR3 nucleotides read TGCAGTGCTAGGCCGGGACAGGCGTACGAGCAGTACTTC. Protein sequence: CSARPGQAYEQYF.

This clonotype was found many times. This sequence joins TRBV20-1 and TRBJ2-7; D gene ambiguous. V lost 1 base, J lost 4 bases, and 5 bases lay in between. Germline CDR1 DFQATT, CDR2 SNEGSKA (reference sequence). This CDR3 has 11 amino acids. CDR3 loop: CSARGAYEQYF. The CDR3 coding sequence is TGCAGTGCTAGAGGAGCGTACGAGCAGTACTTC.

At least ten counts were recorded for this clonotype. V usage is TRBV10-2 and J usage is TRBJ2-3, with unresolved D. Germline-derived CDR1 and CDR2 are WSHSY and SAAADI. V lost 3 bases, J lost 4 bases, and 14 bases lay in between. The CDR3 is 15 amino acids. CDR3 in DNA: TGCGCCAGCAGTGACATCGCAGGTACCGCAGATACGCAGTATTTT. Encoded protein: CASSDIAGTADTQYF.

The gene calls are TRBV7-9 and TRBJ2-7; 7 bases fit TRBD1. CDR3 length: 15 amino acids. Trimming removed 5 bases from V and 7 bases from J; junction bases left unmatched: 14. Germline V lookup: CDR1 SEHNR, CDR2 FQNEAQ (reference sequence). The CDR3 DNA sequence: TGTGCCAGCAGCCCCAAAATCAGACAGGGCTATGAGCAGTACTTC. Protein product: CASSPKIRQGYEQYF.

The V and J genes are TRBV11-2 and TRBJ2-2, with TRBD2 identical over 10 bases. This CDR3 comprises 16 residues. Per germline, CDR1 SGHAT and CDR2 FQNNGV. V shed 5 bases, J shed 1 base, and the junction held 4 bases outside the gene matches. CDR3 sequence: CASSTGLAENTGELFF. CDR3 coding DNA: TGTGCCAGCAGCACCGGACTAGCGGAGAACACCGGGGAGCTGTTTTTT.

V and J are TRBV3-1 and TRBJ2-1; 8 bases fit TRBD2. J lost 5 bases, V lost 5 bases, and 17 bases had no gene match. Germline CDR1 LGHDT, CDR2 YNNKEL (reference sequence). The CDR3 loop spans 18 amino acids. The CDR3 region is CASSGTSFGVLSDNEQFF. The CDR3 DNA is TGTGCCAGCAGCGGGACTAGTTTCGGGGTATTATCTGACAATGAGCAGTTCTTC.

This clonotype occurred a few times. This chain joins TRBV6-5 and TRBJ2-7; D not resolved. The V end was cut by 2 bases, the J end by 2 bases, with 13 bases between. The length of the CDR3 is 15 residues. CDR1 is MNHEY and CDR2 is SVGAGI in the germline V gene. The CDR3 loop reads CASSYETVSPYEQYF. The DNA of the CDR3 is TGTGCCAGCAGTTACGAAACAGTCTCCCCCTACGAGCAGTACTTC.

The V and J genes are TRBV7-3 and TRBJ2-5; TRBD2 might be the D (6 bases). Trimming took off 1 base at V and 7 bases at J, with 16 bases between the two ends. CDR3 length: 15 residues. Germline V lookup: CDR1 SGHTA, CDR2 FQGTGA. The CDR3 reads CASSLSPGRRATQYF. CDR3 in DNA: TGTGCCAGCAGCTTAAGCCCAGGTCGGAGGGCGACCCAGTACTTC.

This clonotype was picked up a small number of times. The CDR3 reads CASSQETGRDTQYF. The CDR3 bases are TGCGCCAGCAGCCAAGAGACGGGGCGGGATACGCAGTATTTT. This chain connects TRBV4-1 to TRBJ2-3; D is possibly TRBD1 or TRBD2 (5 bases each). This CDR3 spans 14 amino acids. Germline V gives CDR1 MGHRA, CDR2 YSYEKL. Trimming removed 0 bases at V and 6 bases at J, with 10 bases between.

This clonotype was seen at least ten times. The V call is TRBV20-1, the J call TRBJ2-1, with TRBD2 matching 7 bases. With V trimmed by 0 bases and J by 1 base, 3 bases remained unmatched. The CDR3 runs 15 residues. Germline assignment: CDR1 DFQATT and CDR2 SNEGSKA (reference sequence). The CDR3 DNA reads TGCAGTGCTAGAGACAGCGGGACGTCCTACAATGAGCAGTTCTTC. Amino acid sequence: CSARDSGTSYNEQFF.